Below are 10 T cell receptor beta chains sequenced from a single sample in a study of blood T cell repertoires in COVID-19. Profiled with immunoSEQ multiplex PCR; TCRdb holds only in-frame clones, not every one. The sample shows some 70,000 clones, 80% to 90% of them seen only once. The sample comprised peripheral blood. Source of these receptors: a woman aged 80 or over with active COVID-19.

The gene calls are TRBV11-2 and TRBJ2-5; D perhaps matches TRBD1 (5 bases). This CDR3 spans 13 amino acids. Germline V gives CDR1 SGHAT, CDR2 FQNNGV. The V end lost 4 bases, the J end lost 5 bases, and 11 bases lay between the germline ends. The CDR3 loop is CASSWGGGETQYF. The CDR3, as DNA: TGTGCCAGCAGCTGGGGCGGTGGGGAGACCCAGTACTTC.

In its sample, this clone was seen a few times. This chain uses TRBV6-6 with TRBJ2-3, with unresolved D. This CDR3 is built from 20 residues. Trimming took off 6 bases at V and 0 bases at J, with 28 bases between the two ends. CDR1 and CDR2 from the germline V gene are MNHNY and SVGAGI (reference sequence). CDR3 bases: TGTGCCAGCAGCCCAAAACTTTCTTCATTAAGACATATTAGCACAGATACGCAGTATTTT. This sequence encodes CASSPKLSSLRHISTDTQYF.

J is TRBJ1-1 and V is TRBV7-2; D is possibly TRBD1 (5 bases). The CDR3 has 14 amino acids. The germline gives CDR1 SGHTA, CDR2 FQGNSA. V was clipped by 3 bases and J by 3 bases, with 11 bases between them. CDR3 nucleotides: TGTGCCAGCAGCTTGTCAGGGCGGTACACTGAAGCTTTCTTT. Protein product: CASSLSGRYTEAFF.

This clone was recorded a few times. CDR3 nucleotides: TGTGCCAGCAGTCGTAGGGGGCCGGGCCAGCCCCAGCATTTT. It is translated as CASSRRGPGQPQHF. V gene TRBV2 combines with J gene TRBJ1-5; TRBD1 matches at 7 bases. This CDR3 has 14 residues. Germline V gene lookup returns CDR1 SNHLY and CDR2 FYNNEI. V was clipped by 5 bases and J by 7 bases; unmatched bases: 8.

The gene calls are TRBV7-2 and TRBJ1-4, with a possible D match to TRBD1 (6 bases). Germline CDR1 SGHTA, CDR2 FQGNSA. The CDR3 length is 15 residues. Trimming removed 5 bases at V and 6 bases at J, with 16 bases between. This CDR3 is CASSPRRGLDEKLFF. In DNA form, the CDR3 reads TGTGCCAGCAGCCCTCGGCGGGGGCTTGATGAAAAACTGTTTTTT.

The chain is built from TRBV2 and TRBJ1-4; weak D call: TRBD1 (6 bases). The length of the CDR3 is 13 residues. From germline, CDR1 is SNHLY and CDR2 FYNNEI. Deletions cut 6 bases from V and 8 bases from J, with 13 bases between. The CDR3 nucleotides are TGTGCCAGCAGCGCCCAGAGGGGGGAAAAACTGTTTTTT. The encoded protein is CASSAQRGEKLFF.

The J gene is TRBJ2-7, the V gene TRBV6-7; TRBD2 matches 7 bases. TRBV6-7 is reported as an ORF; its role is uncertain. V lost 7 bases and J lost 7; bases outside the gene matches: 13. This CDR3 is built from 14 residues. This CDR3 reads CASKSPSGPGEQYF. CDR3 bases: TGTGCCAGCAAAAGCCCTAGCGGCCCCGGGGAGCAGTACTTC.

This clone was seen just once. V usage is TRBV25-1 and J usage is TRBJ2-3, with D tentatively TRBD2 (5 bases). Germline V gene data show CDR1 as MGHDK and CDR2 as SYGVNS. The CDR3 length is 14 residues. Trimming stripped 3 bases from V and 6 bases from J, with 13 bases between. CDR3 nucleotides: TGTGCCAGCAGTGATGTGGGAGTGGGTGATACGCAGTATTTT. Translation: CASSDVGVGDTQYF.

The V and J genes are TRBV7-2 and TRBJ1-2, with D uncertain. Per germline, CDR1 SGHTA and CDR2 FQGNSA. V was shortened by 4 bases and J by 1 base, with 7 bases between the two germline ends. The CDR3 sequence is 13 residues long. In nucleotides, the CDR3 is TGTGCCAGCAGCTCGGGAGTTAACTATGGCTACACCTTC. Encoded protein: CASSSGVNYGYTF.

V and J are TRBV12-3 or TRBV12-4 and TRBJ1-3; 7 bases line up with TRBD1. V trimming: 8 bases; J trimming: 4 bases; junction bases outside the gene matches: 5. This CDR3 has 13 residues. Here the CDR3 DNA reads TGTGCCAGCGCAGGGGGAAGGGGAAACACCATATATTTT. It yields the protein CASAGGRGNTIYF.